The present T cell receptor (beta chain) was sequenced within a study of T cells in Graves' hyperthyroidism and ophthalmopathy. TCR beta CDR3 sequences were amplified from RNA transcripts. First-round RT-PCR of the TCR CDR3 relied on the HTBI primer set. TCRdb re-called the multiplex PCR reads through MiXCR, storing one row per CDR3 protein. Here the sample spans roughly 500,000 distinct CDR3 sequences, just over 45% being singletons. Study results and limitations: Most clonotypes expanded in thyroid above 0.001 were likewise present in blood. The model anticipated ophthalmopathy a median around six months pre-onset.

There are many counts of this clonotype. Its matching antigen is unknown. The ends were cut back, 4 bases at V and 2 bases at J, with 8 bases in the middle. Germline CDR1 reads SNHLY; CDR2 reads FYNNEI. This CDR3 is 13 amino acids long. Specimen: peripheral blood or thyroid tissue (not recorded which). The receptor comes from an adult woman with Graves' disease, either hyperthyroidism or ophthalmopathy (not recorded which). The gene calls are TRBV2 and TRBJ2-5; no clear D gene. CDR3 nucleotides: TGTGCCAGCAGTGTAATTGGACAAGAGACCCAGTACTTC. Translation gives CASSVIGQETQYF.